This TCR beta chain appears in the sequencing data of a study of T cell repertoires in cytomegalovirus infection. This CDR3 spans 16 amino acids. V was shortened by 6 bases and J by 3 bases, with 21 bases between the two germline ends. A few counts support this clonotype. Its antigen is unidentified. TCRdb ran MiXCR on the reads and lists one entry per CDR3 protein. This sample has approximately 910,000 distinct CDR3 sequences, with approximately 31% found just once. The V call is TRBV12-3 or TRBV12-4, the J call TRBJ2-7; D may match TRBD1 or TRBD2 (5 bases each). The sequenced sample was cultured CD8+ T cells from PBMCs, obtained from culture after CMV antigen stimulation. This sequence was found in a human donor in good health (CMV status not recorded). Some clones in this sample may be carry-over from other donors' samples. CDR3 coding DNA: TGTGCCAGCAGCCCCGAGCTAGGGGAGCATGTCTACGAGCAGTACTTC. Protein: CASSPELGEHVYEQYF.